This T cell receptor (beta chain) was identified during a study of blood T cell repertoires in COVID-19. On the study more broadly: T cells, B-cell-depleted T cells, or PBMCs provided the cDNA or gDNA that served as material.

V gave up 1 base and J gave up 3 bases; unmatched junction bases: 2. CDR3 length equals 15 residues. CDR1 is SGHAT and CDR2 is FQNNGV in the germline V gene. Libraries were prepared by immunoSEQ multiplex PCR; TCRdb keeps only in-frame clonotypes and omits some of them. The sample lists approximately 100,000 clones, about 91% occurring once. This clonotype was obtained from a man between 50 and 59 years old with acute or convalescent COVID-19. This rearrangement joins TRBV11-2 to TRBJ2-3, with TRBD1 identical over 9 bases. Sequenced input: peripheral blood. In nucleotides, the CDR3 is TGTGCCAGCAGCTTAGGGGACAGGGTGACAGATACGCAGTATTTT. Amino acids: CASSLGDRVTDTQYF.